The entry that follows covers one T cell receptor beta chain sequence. Its specificity is unknown. The data were obtained in a study of T cell responses to AZD1222 COVID-19 vaccine. Study-level results: In a largely white British group with more females than males, clonal diversity was possibly underestimated. The peak T cell response came first, and repertoires were sampled only after it. Baseline seropositivity occurred in only a handful of AZD1222 recipients.

Trimming shortened V by 5 bases and J by 1 base, and 9 bases separated the two germline ends. The CDR3 is 14 residues long. Germline CDR1 MDHEN, CDR2 SYDVKM. The protocol was immunoSEQ multiplex PCR, while the TCRdb copy is restricted to in-frame clones and leaves out a portion. The sample has roughly 130,000 clones, about 90% seen once. This TCR was sampled from an adult in good health. The sample here was peripheral blood, taken on day 0 of MenACWY control vaccination. The chain joins TRBV28 to TRBJ1-5; D remains unclear. The CDR3 DNA sequence: TGTGCCAGCAGTCAACAGAGGAGCAATCAGCCCCAGCATTTT. Its translation is CASSQQRSNQPQHF.